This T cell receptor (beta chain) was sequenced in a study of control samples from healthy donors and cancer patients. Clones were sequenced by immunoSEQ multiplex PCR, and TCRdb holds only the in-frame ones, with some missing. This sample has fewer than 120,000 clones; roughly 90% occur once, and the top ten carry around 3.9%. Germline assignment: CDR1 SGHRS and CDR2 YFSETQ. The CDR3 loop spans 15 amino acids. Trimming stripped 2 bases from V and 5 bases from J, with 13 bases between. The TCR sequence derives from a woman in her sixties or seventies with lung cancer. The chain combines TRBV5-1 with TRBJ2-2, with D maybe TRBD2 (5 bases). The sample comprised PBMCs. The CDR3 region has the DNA TGCGCCAGCAGCTTTGGGCAGGCGGGTACCGGGGAGCTGTTTTTT. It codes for CASSFGQAGTGELFF. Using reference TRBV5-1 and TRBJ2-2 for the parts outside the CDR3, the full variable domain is KAGVTQTPRYLIKTRGQQVTLSCSPISGHRSVSWYQQTPGQGLQFLFEYFSETQRNKGNFPGRFSGRQFSNSRSEMNVSTLELGDSALYLCASSFGQAGTGELFFGEGSRLTVL.